The text below deals with one T cell receptor (beta chain). This clonotype was seen more than once but under ten times. The clone's antigen remains unknown. Base qualities were left out, and no much larger clone turns up one base away. This sample was included in a study of T cell repertoires in cytomegalovirus infection (dated by TCRdb to the late 2010s). About the full investigation: The peptide stimulations were aimed at well-studied HLA-B-restricted epitopes as well as recently identified HLA-C-restricted CMV epitopes, whose presentation resists viral immunomodulation. Donor HLA type was relevant to the analysis, as public TCR beta signatures indicated carriage of CMV infection together with the matching HLA type. The full study reports these points: The ex vivo response was dominated by HLA-C-restricted CMV-specific TCR beta clonotypes, which also provided the single most frequent clonotype in two of eight donors. In both this cohort and an independent cohort of 352 donors, the cumulative frequency of public TCR beta family members distinguished carriers of CMV infection plus the relevant HLA type.

The sample was run on an Illumina HiSeq 1500. The raw public reads went through TCRdb reprocessing: fastp at Q25, MiXCR clone calling, in-frame beta chains kept. Every entry covers one CDR3 protein and lists the most common genes and DNA from its rows. The sample profile shows 400,000 to 600,000 distinct CDR3 sequences; about two fifths of them were found once. The ten biggest clones cover 40% to 50% of the sample. The germline V gene gives CDR1 as MNHEY and CDR2 as SVGEGT. Germline trimming: 0 bases from V, 5 bases from J; junction bases outside gene matches: 6. The CDR3 sequence holds 16 residues, the cysteine and phenylalanine included. CDR3 DNA is the only sequence kept; it has 48 bases, read in frame from the first base. The meaning of the sample's treatment or condition label: in vitro stimulation with specific CMV peptide epitopes to enrich CMV-specific T cells.

The receptor chain draws on TRBV6-2 or TRBV6-3 and TRBJ2-5, with TRBD2 identical over 10 junction bases. The receptor was derived from a human donor in good health (CMV status not recorded). Some clones in this sample may be carry-over from other donors' samples. The sequencing used cultured PBMCs, collected from culture after CMV antigen stimulation. CDR3 loop: CASSYSPTSGWETQYF. The nucleotides read TGTGCCAGCAGTTACTCCCCGACTAGCGGGTGGGAGACCCAGTACTTC.